A selection of T cell receptor beta chains follows, all from one sample in a study of T cells in Graves' hyperthyroidism and ophthalmopathy. One entry per CDR3 protein results from TCRdb running MiXCR on the multiplex PCR reads. Found here are about 400,000 distinct CDR3 sequences, 15% of them singletons; the top ten hold 32%. The specimen sequenced was blood. Receptors originate from a woman aged 25-40 years with Graves' hyperthyroidism. Each CDR3 is given with its conserved first and last residue. Each record gives: CDR3 length, clone size, D gene, V gene, J gene, CDR3 DNA, CDR3 protein. The D gene is left open where the match is weak. Not every row has a clone size; where given, it reads once, few, many or a size class.

>13|.|.|TRBV7-2|TRBJ1-1
TGTGCCAGCAGCCTCCAGGCGAACACTGAAGCTTCCTTT
CASSLQANTEASF
>12|many|TRBD1|TRBV2|TRBJ2-7
TGTGCCACTACGGACAGGTCCTACGAGCAGTACTTC
CATTDRSYEQYF
>17|few|.|TRBV6-1|TRBJ1-5
TGTGCCAGCAGTGGAGACATCGTCCCCCGTGGGGAGCAGCCCCAGCATTTT
CASSGDIVPRGEQPQHF
>17|.|TRBD2|TRBV10-1|TRBJ2-3
TGCGCCAGCAGGACTAGCGGGAGGGCCTCGGCGACAGATACGCAGTATTTT
CASRTSGRASATDTQYF
>14|many|TRBD1|TRBV28|TRBJ1-5
TGTGCCAGCAGGGGGACAGGGGTTGGTCAGCCCCAGCATTTT
CASRGTGVGQPQHF
>18|many|TRBD2|TRBV29-1|TRBJ2-1
TGCAGCGTTCCACTCCGACAGCCTTCGAGCGGGAACTACAATGAGCAGTTCTTC
CSVPLRQPSSGNYNEQFF
>15|.|.|TRBV6-1|TRBJ2-3
TGTGCCAGCAGGAGCAGCTTCGGCCCCACAGATACGCAGTATTTT
CASRSSFGPTDTQYF
>15|few|TRBD1|TRBV9|TRBJ2-7
TGTGCCAGCAGCAAAGGACAGGGCTGGGACTACGAGCAGTACTTC
CASSKGQGWDYEQYF
>14|many|.|TRBV4-1|TRBJ2-3
TGCGCCAGCAGCCAAGATGCCAGGGGAGATACGCAGTATTTT
CASSQDARGDTQYF
>13|.|.|TRBV20-1|TRBJ2-7
TGCAGTGCGCGGTGGGCTAGAAGCTCCGAGCAGTACTTC
CSARWARSSEQYF
>14|many|TRBD1|TRBV27|TRBJ2-7
TGTGCCAGCAGTTCCATCGGGACAGGGAACGAGCAGTACTTC
CASSSIGTGNEQYF
>16|few|.|TRBV2|TRBJ2-7
TGTGCCAGCAGTGAAGGTACAGGCCTCCTCTCCTACGAGCAGTACTTC
CASSEGTGLLSYEQYF
>14|few|.|TRBV20-1|TRBJ2-1
TGCAGTGGCCGGACCCGGGTCTCCTACAATGAGCAGTTCTTC
CSGRTRVSYNEQFF
>17|.|TRBD1|TRBV6-5|TRBJ2-7
TGTGCCAGCAGTTACTCGCCCCCAGGACAGGGGGCCTACGAGCAGTACTTC
CASSYSPPGQGAYEQYF
>18|.|TRBD2|TRBV28|TRBJ2-6
TGTGCCAGCAGCCAACTAGCGGGCGTTTTCTCTGGGGCCAACGTCCTGACTTTC
CASSQLAGVFSGANVLTF
>14|.|TRBD1|TRBV5-6|TRBJ2-5
TGTGCCAGCAGCTGGACAGGGAGTAAAGAGACCCAGTACTTC
CASSWTGSKETQYF
>17|.|TRBD1|TRBV7-8|TRBJ1-1
TGTGCCAGCAGCTTAACCTCAGGGGGCCAAATGAACACTGAAGCTTTCTTT
CASSLTSGGQMNTEAFF
>18|few|.|TRBV29-1|TRBJ2-5
TGCAGCGTCCCCAGGACGCGGCCCGCACCCCCGTATATAGAGACCCAGTACTTC
CSVPRTRPAPPYIETQYF
>14|many|TRBD1|TRBV10-3|TRBJ2-5
TGTGCCATCAGAGAACAGGGGGCTCGGGAGACCCAGTACTTC
CAIREQGARETQYF
>14|.|TRBD1|TRBV6-1|TRBJ2-5
TGTGCCAGCAGGGGACAGGTTAGCCAAGAGACCCAGTACTTC
CASRGQVSQETQYF
>14|few|.|TRBV7-8|TRBJ1-6
TGTGCCAGCAGCCCAGACATGTATAATTCACCCCTCCACTTT
CASSPDMYNSPLHF
>13|.|.|TRBV6-1|TRBJ2-1
TGTGCCAGCAGTGCTGCGCGGCATAATGAGCAGTTCTTC
CASSAARHNEQFF
>14|.|TRBD1|TRBV11-2|TRBJ1-3
TGTGCCAGCAGCTTCGACAGGGGAAGTGACACCATATATTTT
CASSFDRGSDTIYF
>14|.|.|TRBV3-1|TRBJ2-7
TGTGCCAGCAGCGCCCGGTCCAAGTCGGGAGAGCAGTACTTC
CASSARSKSGEQYF
>14|few|.|TRBV6-4|TRBJ2-2
TGTGCCAGCAGTGTAGAGGGTAGCACCGGGGAGCTGTTTTTT
CASSVEGSTGELFF
>16|many|TRBD2|TRBV12-3/TRBV12-4|TRBJ2-5
TGTGCCAGCAGCCCATCTAGCGGGAGGGCCGGTGAGACCCAGTACTTC
CASSPSSGRAGETQYF
>14|many|.|TRBV5-6|TRBJ2-3
TGTGCCAGCAGCCTGGGAGTAGGAACAGATACGCAGTATTTT
CASSLGVGTDTQYF
>14|few|TRBD2|TRBV13|TRBJ2-7
TGTGCCAGCAAGTTACGGGGGGGATCCTACGAGCAGTACTTC
CASKLRGGSYEQYF
>12|many|TRBD1|TRBV29-1|TRBJ2-7
TGCAGCGTGGCCGGGACAGGTCTCGAGCAGTACTTC
CSVAGTGLEQYF
>17|.|TRBD1|TRBV25-1|TRBJ1-6
TGTGCCAGCAGTGGTGGGGACAGGGCCACCTATAATTCACCCCTCCACTTT
CASSGGDRATYNSPLHF
>11|many|.|TRBV5-8|TRBJ2-7
TGTGCCAGCAGCTTGGTGGTGGAACAGTACTTC
CASSLVVEQYF
>15|.|.|TRBV11-2|TRBJ2-3
TGTGCCAGCAGCTTAGGCCCCGACGGCTTGAATACGCAGTATTTT
CASSLGPDGLNTQYF
>16|many|.|TRBV6-5|TRBJ1-2
TGTGCCAGCAGTTACTCGGACAGCTATTCTAACTATGGCTACACCTTC
CASSYSDSYSNYGYTF
>18|many|TRBD2|TRBV15|TRBJ2-5
TGTGCCACCAGCAGACCCCTAGGGACTAGCGCCCGTCAAGAGACCCAGTACTTC
CATSRPLGTSARQETQYF
>14|medium-sized|TRBD2|TRBV4-1|TRBJ2-3
TGCGCCAGCAGCCAAGGTGCGGGAGCTGATACGCAGTATTTT
CASSQGAGADTQYF
>13|many|TRBD1|TRBV30|TRBJ2-7
TGTGCCTGGGGTGACAGGGGGCACTACGAGCAGTACTTC
CAWGDRGHYEQYF
>12|many|.|TRBV2|TRBJ2-5
TGTGCCAGCAGACCGCAATCGTGGACCCAGTACTTC
CASRPQSWTQYF
>13|once|.|TRBV9|TRBJ1-1
TGTGCCAGCAGCGTAGAGGGGGGCACTGAAGCTTTCTTT
CASSVEGGTEAFF
>17|.|TRBD2|TRBV13|TRBJ2-1
TGTGCCAGCAGCTTGGGACTAGCGGGAGTTCGGGGCAATGAGCAGTTCTTC
CASSLGLAGVRGNEQFF
>14|many|TRBD1|TRBV7-2|TRBJ1-2
TGTGCCAGCAGCTCCGGGACAGGCCTCTATGGCTACACCTTC
CASSSGTGLYGYTF
>15|few|.|TRBV7-3|TRBJ2-3
TGTGCCAGCAGCGCCACCCCACAGCCCACAGATACGCAGTATTTT
CASSATPQPTDTQYF
>13|.|TRBD1|TRBV20-1|TRBJ1-6
TGCAGTGCTAGGGACAGGGGCAATTCACCCCTCCACTTT
CSARDRGNSPLHF